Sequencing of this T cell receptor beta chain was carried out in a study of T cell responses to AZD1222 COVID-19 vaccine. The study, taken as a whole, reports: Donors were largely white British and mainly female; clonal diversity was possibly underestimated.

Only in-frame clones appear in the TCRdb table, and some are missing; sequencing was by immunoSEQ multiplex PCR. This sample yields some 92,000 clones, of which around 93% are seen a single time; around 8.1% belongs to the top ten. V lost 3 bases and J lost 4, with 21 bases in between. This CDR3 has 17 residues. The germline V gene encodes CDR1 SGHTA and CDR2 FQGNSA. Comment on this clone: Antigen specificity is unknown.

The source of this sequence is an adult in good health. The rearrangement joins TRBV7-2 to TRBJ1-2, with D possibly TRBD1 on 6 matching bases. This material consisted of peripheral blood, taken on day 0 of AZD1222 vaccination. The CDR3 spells CASSFRGATRSRYGYTF. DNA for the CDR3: TGTGCCAGCAGCTTTCGGGGGGCCACGCGAAGTCGCTATGGCTACACCTTC.